The 19 T cell receptor beta chains below all came from one sample that was sequenced in a study of human T cells and chemical hapten exposure. Noted time point: patch test 2, 6 weeks after DPC sensitization. The treatment denotes: therapeutic diphenylcyclopropenone sensitization with weekly scalp DPC. TCRdb recomputed calls from the RACE reads with MiXCR, one row per CDR3 protein. The sample has about 140,000 distinct CDR3 sequences; roughly 10% are singletons. Sample: whole blood, taken in connection with sensitization to the hapten diphenylcyclopropenone (DPC). Receptors originate from a woman aged 45-65 years with alopecia areata. Some clones in this sample may be carry-over from other donors' samples.

In this sample, this clonotype turned up many times. This rearrangement joins TRBV6-6 to TRBJ1-1; D gene uncertain. Germline V gene sequence: CDR1 MNHNY, CDR2 SVGAGI (reference sequence). Trimming took off 2 bases at V and 3 bases at J, with 7 bases between the two ends. CDR3 length: 13 residues. Written as DNA, the CDR3 is TGTGCCAGCAGTTACGAGGCGGACACTGAAGCTTTCTTT. Encoded protein: CASSYEADTEAFF.

This clonotype was counted many times. The gene calls are TRBV7-2 and TRBJ2-2; TRBD1 matches at 8 bases. The germline V gene has CDR1 SGHTA and CDR2 FQGNSA. V lost 3 bases, J lost 7 bases, and 4 bases stayed unmatched. The CDR3 consists of 14 residues. CDR3 DNA: TGTGCCAGCAGCTTCGGACAGGGAGGCGGGGAGCTGTTTTTT. The encoded protein is CASSFGQGGGELFF.

Ten or more counts support this clonotype. V and J are TRBV7-2 and TRBJ2-3, with TRBD2 as a possible D gene (5 bases). Germline assignment: CDR1 SGHTA and CDR2 FQGNSA. This CDR3 has 13 amino acids. V lost 5 bases to trimming and J lost 3 bases, with 9 bases between them. The CDR3 is CASSTLVTDTQYF. The CDR3 DNA follows: TGTGCCAGCAGCACACTAGTTACAGATACGCAGTATTTT.

The V and J genes are TRBV20-1 and TRBJ1-6, with 7 bases identical to TRBD1. Germline V gene lookup returns CDR1 DFQATT and CDR2 SNEGSKA (reference sequence). J gave up 6 bases and V 3 bases, and 2 bases lay outside the gene matches. This CDR3 region has 13 residues. The CDR3: CSASGTVNSPLHF. The DNA for the CDR3 is TGCAGTGCTAGCGGGACAGTTAATTCACCCCTCCACTTT.

This clonotype came up many times. This sequence joins TRBV9 and TRBJ2-5; weak D call: TRBD1 (6 bases). Trimming removed 3 bases from V and 3 bases from J, with 15 bases in between. Germline values: CDR1 SGDLS, CDR2 YYNGEE. There are 15 residues in the CDR3. CDR3 DNA sequence: TGTGCCAGCAGCGCATTAATAGGGGGAAAAGAGACCCAGTACTTC. It translates to CASSALIGGKETQYF.

This chain connects TRBV28 to TRBJ2-7, with D possibly TRBD2 on 6 matching bases. Trimming stripped 4 bases from V and 0 bases from J, with 10 bases between. The germline gives CDR1 MDHEN, CDR2 SYDVKM. The CDR3 sequence is 14 residues long. Written as DNA, the CDR3 is TGTGCCAGCAGTTCCGCGGGAAGCTCCTACGAGCAGTACTTC. Translation gives CASSSAGSSYEQYF.

This clonotype was picked up many times. The chain joins TRBV11-2 to TRBJ1-5; no firm D call. V was trimmed by 6 bases and J by 4 bases, leaving 10 bases between them. The CDR3 contains 13 residues. Germline V gives CDR1 SGHAT, CDR2 FQNNGV. CDR3 protein: CASSRSANQPQHF. CDR3 nucleotides: TGTGCCAGCAGTCGAAGTGCTAATCAGCCCCAGCATTTT.

This clonotype came up a few times. This chain joins TRBV21-1 and TRBJ2-7. TRBV21-1 is flagged as a pseudogene. The CDR3 loop spans 9 amino acids. CDR3 in amino acids: CASWYEQYF. DNA of the CDR3: TGTGCCAGCTGGTACGAGCAGTACTTC.

This clonotype was picked up a small number of times. The chain links TRBV3-1 to TRBJ1-1, with D maybe TRBD1 (5 bases). Germline assignment: CDR1 LGHDT and CDR2 YNNKEL (reference sequence). The CDR3 totals 15 residues. Deletions cut 5 bases from V and 5 bases from J, with 18 bases between. The DNA for the CDR3 is TGTGCCAGCAGCACCCGAGAAGGGGAGAGAACTGAAGCTTTCTTT. The encoded protein is CASSTREGERTEAFF.

This clonotype was seen a few times. The chain recombines TRBV28 with TRBJ2-3; 10 positions match TRBD2. V was pared by 4 bases and J by 4 bases, with 2 bases of the junction left unmatched. The CDR3 runs to 14 residues. Germline V gene sequence: CDR1 MDHEN, CDR2 SYDVKM. The CDR3 spells CASSSAGGSDTQYF. The CDR3, as DNA: TGTGCCAGCAGTTCAGCGGGAGGGTCAGATACGCAGTATTTT.

V gene TRBV20-1 combines with J gene TRBJ2-3, with 8 positions matching TRBD2. CDR3 length: 14 residues. V shed 8 bases, J shed 3 bases, and the junction held 10 bases outside the gene matches. The V gene's germline CDR1 is DFQATT and CDR2 SNEGSKA (reference sequence). This CDR3 reads CSTLGSGRTDTQYF. Here the CDR3 DNA reads TGCAGTACCTTGGGAAGCGGGAGAACAGATACGCAGTATTTT.

CDR3 protein: CASSLEGGTSGETQYF. In DNA form, the CDR3 reads TGCGCCAGCAGCTTGGAGGGCGGGACGTCCGGAGAGACCCAGTACTTC. The V and J genes are TRBV5-1 and TRBJ2-5; D may be TRBD2 (6 bases). The CDR3 length is 16 residues. Trimming left V 0 bases short and J 4 bases short, with 16 bases between. Germline V gene sequence: CDR1 SGHRS, CDR2 YFSETQ.

This chain joins TRBV28 and TRBJ1-2; possibly TRBD1 for D (5 bases). Germline lookup yields CDR1 MDHEN and CDR2 SYDVKM. V was clipped by 3 bases and J by 4 bases, with 12 bases between them. CDR3 size: 14 residues. The CDR3 region is CASSLGERSYGYTF. CDR3 nucleotides: TGTGCCAGCAGTTTGGGGGAGCGGAGCTATGGCTACACCTTC.

This clonotype was observed a few times. This chain links TRBV6-6 with TRBJ2-6; 9 positions match TRBD1. Germline-derived CDR1 and CDR2 are MNHNY and SVGAGI (reference sequence). Trimming cost V 8 bases and J 2 bases; bases outside gene matches: 10. The CDR3 totals 17 residues. The CDR3 spells CASGWGQGLAGANVLTF. The CDR3 nucleotides are TGTGCCAGCGGTTGGGGACAGGGATTAGCTGGGGCCAACGTCCTGACTTTC.

The rearrangement uses TRBV18 and TRBJ1-4, with 7 positions matching TRBD1. Germline V gene sequence: CDR1 KGHSH, CDR2 LQKENI. The CDR3 contains 16 residues. Germline trimming cut 4 bases from V and 2 bases from J; bases unmatched to any gene: 7. CDR3 sequence (DNA): TGTGCCAGCTCACTTCTTACAGGGGCGACTAATGAAAAACTGTTTTTT. It translates to CASSLLTGATNEKLFF. The entire variable domain, with the rest obtained from reference TRBV18 and TRBJ1-4, is as follows: NAGVMQNPRHLVRRRGQEARLRCSPMKGHSHVYWYRQLPEEGLKFMVYLQKENIIDESGMPKERFSAEFPKEGPSILRIQQVVRGDSAAYFCASSLLTGATNEKLFFGSGTQLSVL.

This clonotype was picked up many times. The chain links TRBV18 to TRBJ2-5, with D unresolved. CDR1 and CDR2 from the germline V gene are KGHSH and LQKENI. The length of the CDR3 is 13 residues. V dropped 6 bases and J dropped 1 base, with 9 bases sitting between them. This chain's CDR3 is CASSPLPQETQYF. The DNA for the CDR3 is TGTGCCAGCTCCCCTTTGCCCCAAGAGACCCAGTACTTC.

The rearrangement uses TRBV9 and TRBJ2-7, with D perhaps given as TRBD1 or TRBD2 (6 bases each). Per germline, CDR1 SGDLS and CDR2 YYNGEE. Trimming took 0 bases from V and 5 from J, leaving 21 bases between them. There are 17 residues in the CDR3. CDR3 loop: CASSVEMETGREDEQYF. CDR3 nucleotide sequence: TGTGCCAGCAGCGTAGAGATGGAGACAGGCAGGGAGGACGAGCAGTACTTC. The entire variable domain, with the rest obtained from reference TRBV9 and TRBJ2-7, is as follows: DSGVTQTPKHLITATGQRVTLRCSPRSGDLSVYWYQQSLDQGLQFLIQYYNGEERAKGNILERFSAQQFPDLHSELNLSSLELGDSALYFCASSVEMETGREDEQYFGPGTRLTVT.

The chain employs TRBV7-9 and TRBJ2-1, with 11 bases matching TRBD2. Per the germline V gene, CDR1 is SEHNR and CDR2 is FQNEAQ (reference sequence). The V gene end was trimmed by 1 base and the J gene end by 8 bases; junction bases not matched to a gene: 7. The length of the CDR3 is 16 residues. The CDR3 DNA reads TGTGCCAGCAGCTTAGTTCCTAGCGGGAGGACCGATGAGCAGTTCTTC. Encoded protein: CASSLVPSGRTDEQFF.

This clonotype has more than one count but fewer than ten. The chain combines TRBV19 with TRBJ2-6, with D unresolved. Germline V gene lookup returns CDR1 LNHDA and CDR2 SQIVND (reference sequence). This CDR3 spans 14 amino acids. The germline V and J ends were trimmed by 6 bases and 4 bases, with 10 bases remaining between them. The CDR3 protein is CASSTSMGANVLTF. Here the CDR3 DNA reads TGTGCCAGTAGCACCTCCATGGGGGCCAACGTCCTGACTTTC.